The 27 T cell receptor beta chains in this list originate from one sample, sequenced in a study of cytomegalovirus exposure and HLA in healthy donors. The data were produced by immunoSEQ multiplex PCR, yet TCRdb's version contains in-frame clones alone and is incomplete. The sample includes under 200,000 clones, 91% of them seen just once. The sequenced sample was PBMCs. The receptors stem from a woman between 18 and 29 years old in good health and CMV-seropositive.

In this sample, this clone turned up once. The rearrangement links TRBV11-2 to TRBJ2-5; D is ambiguous. Germline CDR1 is SGHAT and CDR2 is FQNNGV. CDR3 length: 12 residues. The V end was cut by 5 bases, the J end by 9 bases, with 13 bases between. CDR3 in DNA: TGTGCCAGCAGCCTAGGTGGCCGGGCCCAGTACTTC. The encoded protein is CASSLGGRAQYF.

The chain carries TRBV27 and TRBJ2-7; D is possibly TRBD1 (6 bases). The CDR3 contains 13 residues. Trimming cost V 8 bases and J 0 bases, with 11 bases left between them. CDR1 is MNHEY and CDR2 is SMNVEV in the germline V gene (reference sequence). This CDR3 is CASARDNSYEQYF. The CDR3 nucleotides are TGTGCCAGCGCCCGGGACAACTCCTACGAGCAGTACTTC.

J is TRBJ1-3 and V is TRBV9; D remains unclear. V shed 3 bases and J shed 1 base, with 5 bases lying between them. CDR1 and CDR2 from the germline V gene are SGDLS and YYNGEE. The CDR3 covers 13 residues. CDR3 loop: CASSALSGNTIYF. As DNA, the CDR3 is TGTGCCAGCAGCGCTCTTTCTGGAAACACCATATATTTT.

This rearrangement joins TRBV5-1 to TRBJ2-2; tentative D call: TRBD2 (6 bases). The CDR3 runs 16 residues. V lost 7 bases and J 3 bases, leaving 19 bases between the germline ends. Germline values: CDR1 SGHRS, CDR2 YFSETQ. The CDR3 nucleotides read TGCGCCAGCTCGGCCAATGCGTGGGGGGACACCGGGGAGCTGTTTTTT. This codes for CASSANAWGDTGELFF. Based on the CDR3 plus reference TRBV5-1 and TRBJ2-2, the full variable domain is KAGVTQTPRYLIKTRGQQVTLSCSPISGHRSVSWYQQTPGQGLQFLFEYFSETQRNKGNFPGRFSGRQFSNSRSEMNVSTLELGDSALYLCASSANAWGDTGELFFGEGSRLTVL.

The chain couples TRBV10-3 to TRBJ2-7; D may be TRBD2 (6 bases). The CDR3 sequence is 13 residues long. V dropped 4 bases and J dropped 3 bases, with 10 bases sitting between them. Germline lookup yields CDR1 ENHRY and CDR2 SYGVKD. The CDR3 protein is CAISGVSGYEQYF. CDR3 in DNA: TGTGCCATCAGTGGTGTTAGCGGCTACGAGCAGTACTTC.

A note on this clone: Other DNA sequences in this sample translate to the same CDR3. The V and J genes are TRBV29-1 and TRBJ1-5; 9 nucleotides agree with TRBD1. Germline loops: CDR1 SQVTM, CDR2 ANQGSEA. The CDR3 loop spans 12 amino acids. V lost 7 bases and J lost 4; bases outside the gene matches: 2. The CDR3 reads CSAGQGNQPQHF. For the CDR3, the DNA is TGCAGCGCTGGACAGGGGAATCAGCCCCAGCATTTT. Using reference TRBV29-1 and TRBJ1-5 for the parts outside the CDR3, the full variable domain is SAVISQKPSRDICQRGTSLTIQCQVDSQVTMMFWYRQQPGQSLTLIATANQGSEATYESGFVIDKFPISRPNLTFSTLTVSNMSPEDSSIYLCSAGQGNQPQHFGDGTRLSIL.

J is TRBJ1-2 and V is TRBV7-9, with D maybe TRBD1 (5 bases). Germline CDR1 reads SEHNR; CDR2 reads FQNEAQ (reference sequence). V gave up 5 bases and J gave up 0 bases, with 16 bases separating them. The CDR3 extends over 16 amino acids. Here the CDR3 reads CASSPTLRGTNYGYTF. The CDR3, as DNA: TGTGCCAGCAGCCCGACCCTACGGGGGACTAACTATGGCTACACCTTC.

The genes are TRBV5-5 and TRBJ2-7; D gene ambiguous. Between the trimmed V and J ends, which lost 2 bases and 6 bases, there was a span of 9 bases. Germline loops: CDR1 SGHKS, CDR2 YYEKEE (reference sequence). The CDR3 is 12 residues long. The chain's CDR3 is CASSFIPGEQYF. CDR3 sequence (DNA): TGTGCCAGCAGCTTTATCCCGGGCGAGCAGTACTTC.

The chain couples TRBV2 to TRBJ1-3, with D possibly TRBD1 on 5 matching bases. V gave up 5 bases and J gave up 0 bases, with 11 bases separating them. Germline V gene sequence: CDR1 SNHLY, CDR2 FYNNEI. The CDR3 loop spans 15 amino acids. The CDR3 loop reads CASSYKGASGNTIYF. CDR3 DNA: TGTGCCAGCAGTTATAAAGGGGCCTCTGGAAACACCATATATTTT.

The chain couples TRBV9 to TRBJ2-2, with 9 positions matching TRBD2. V gave up 0 bases and J gave up 5 bases; unmatched junction bases: 5. The CDR3 totals 16 residues. CDR1 is SGDLS and CDR2 is YYNGEE in the germline V gene. The CDR3 DNA reads as TGTGCCAGCAGCGTAGAAGCGGGGGGTTATACCGGGGAGCTGTTTTTT. This gives the protein CASSVEAGGYTGELFF.

This chain links TRBV6-5 with TRBJ2-1, with 7 bases aligning to TRBD1. V was pared by 7 bases and J by 4 bases, with 7 bases of the junction left unmatched. Germline CDR1 MNHEY, CDR2 SVGAGI. The CDR3 has 14 amino acids. This CDR3 is CASNTRQGYNEQFF. CDR3 DNA sequence: TGTGCCAGCAATACCCGACAGGGATACAATGAGCAGTTCTTC.

J is TRBJ1-2 and V is TRBV30; D call uncertain. There are 13 residues in the CDR3. V dropped 2 bases and J dropped 4 bases, with 11 bases sitting between them. CDR1 and CDR2 from the germline V gene are GTSNPN and SVGIG (reference sequence). CDR3 bases: TGTGCCTGGAGTATGGATAGCAGCTATGGCTACACCTTC. Its translation: CAWSMDSSYGYTF.

Concerning this clone: The identical CDR3 is also encoded by other nucleotide sequences in the sample. The genes are TRBV5-1 and TRBJ2-1; TRBD2 matches 7 bases. The CDR3 length is 17 residues. CDR1 is SGHRS and CDR2 is YFSETQ in the germline V gene. Germline trimming cut 0 bases from V and 3 bases from J; bases unmatched to any gene: 9. The CDR3 region is CASSLGFGAGDYNEQFF. Here the CDR3 DNA reads TGCGCCAGCAGCTTGGGCTTCGGCGCGGGGGACTACAATGAGCAGTTCTTC. The full variable domain, completed using reference TRBV5-1 and TRBJ2-1, is KAGVTQTPRYLIKTRGQQVTLSCSPISGHRSVSWYQQTPGQGLQFLFEYFSETQRNKGNFPGRFSGRQFSNSRSEMNVSTLELGDSALYLCASSLGFGAGDYNEQFFGPGTRLTVL.

The chain joins TRBV5-1 to TRBJ2-7, with 8 positions matching TRBD2. J gave up 4 bases and V 2 bases, and 17 bases lay outside the gene matches. This CDR3 spans 18 amino acids. Germline assignment: CDR1 SGHRS and CDR2 YFSETQ. The CDR3 DNA reads as TGCGCCAGCAGCTTAGGGGCCACGGGGGGGCTCGTTGTTTACGAGCAGTACTTC. Its translation: CASSLGATGGLVVYEQYF.

This chain uses TRBV7-6 with TRBJ1-1; TRBD1 aligns across 7 bases. V shed 5 bases, J shed 5 bases, and the junction held 5 bases outside the gene matches. This CDR3 is built from 13 residues. Germline loops: CDR1 SGHVS, CDR2 FNYEAQ. CDR3 in amino acids: CASSLTGVTEAFF. DNA for the CDR3: TGTGCCAGCAGCCTTACAGGGGTGACTGAAGCTTTCTTT.

DNA of the CDR3: TGCGCCAGCAGCTTCTCAGGTCAGGACTTTTCCTACGAGCAGTACTTC. Translated: CASSFSGQDFSYEQYF. The chain carries TRBV5-1 and TRBJ2-7; perhaps TRBD2 as D (5 bases). The CDR3 consists of 16 residues. Trimming cost V 2 bases and J 1 base, with 16 bases left between them. Germline-derived CDR1 and CDR2 are SGHRS and YFSETQ.

This clone has only a few counts. The chain carries TRBV19 and TRBJ1-2; 7 nucleotides match TRBD1. This CDR3 spans 13 amino acids. Unmatched junction bases numbered 10, after V lost 7 bases and J lost 8 bases. The germline CDR1 and CDR2 sequences are LNHDA and SQIVND (reference sequence). The CDR3 nucleotides are TGTGCCAGTACCGGGCGAAACAGGGGCGGCTACACCTTC. Its protein product is CASTGRNRGGYTF.

The V gene is TRBV6-1, the J gene TRBJ1-3; maybe TRBD1 (6 bases). There are 15 residues in the CDR3. The germline CDR1 and CDR2 sequences are MNHNS and SASEGT. Trimming took 1 base from V and 2 from J, leaving 9 bases between them. DNA of the CDR3: TGTGCCAGCAGTGAAGATCAGGGGACTGGAAACACCATATATTTT. Its protein is CASSEDQGTGNTIYF.

The J gene is TRBJ2-1, the V gene TRBV6-5, with 9 bases lining up with TRBD1. The CDR3 covers 15 residues. The V gene end was trimmed by 5 bases and the J gene end by 4 bases; junction bases not matched to a gene: 6. In germline, CDR1 is MNHEY, CDR2 SVGAGI. Here the CDR3 reads CASSAGQGTYNEQFF. Written as DNA, the CDR3 is TGTGCCAGCAGTGCCGGACAGGGGACTTACAATGAGCAGTTCTTC.

The chain combines TRBV10-3 with TRBJ2-5; D possibly corresponds to TRBD2 (6 bases). The V and J ends lost 8 bases and 2 bases respectively, with 21 bases between them. The length of the CDR3 is 16 residues. Germline assignment: CDR1 ENHRY and CDR2 SYGVKD. CDR3 sequence reads: CAISEEGNPNQETQYF. CDR3 in DNA: TGTGCCATCTCTGAGGAGGGTAACCCAAATCAAGAGACCCAGTACTTC.

The V call is TRBV15, the J call TRBJ2-6; D unclear. The CDR3 runs 14 residues. Germline CDR1 reads LNHNV; CDR2 reads YYDKDF (reference sequence). V lost 8 bases, J lost 0 bases, and 8 bases lay in between. The CDR3 reads CATRHISGANVLTF. CDR3 sequence (DNA): TGTGCCACCCGACACATCTCTGGGGCCAACGTCCTGACTTTC.

The chain couples TRBV6-5 to TRBJ2-3; D possibly corresponds to TRBD1 (5 bases). Germline CDR1 is MNHEY and CDR2 is SVGAGI. The CDR3 loop spans 15 amino acids. V was pared by 2 bases and J by 0 bases, with 9 bases between. This CDR3 is CASSYDGASTDTQYF. CDR3 bases: TGTGCCAGCAGTTACGATGGGGCCAGCACAGATACGCAGTATTTT.

The V gene is TRBV5-1, the J gene TRBJ2-1; D is possibly TRBD2 (6 bases). From germline, CDR1 is SGHRS and CDR2 YFSETQ. This CDR3 is 13 amino acids long. V gave up 4 bases and J gave up 10 bases, with 15 bases separating them. The CDR3 DNA reads TGCGCCAGCAGCCCGAACCAGGGAGGCGAGCAGTTCTTC. It translates to CASSPNQGGEQFF.

The chain carries TRBV2 and TRBJ1-2, with 8 bases aligning to TRBD1. J lost 5 bases, V lost 6 bases, and 8 bases had no gene match. This CDR3 has 14 residues. Germline CDR1 and CDR2: SNHLY and FYNNEI. CDR3 DNA sequence: TGTGCCAGCAGCCAGACAGGGGCCCCTTATGGCTACACCTTC. It yields the protein CASSQTGAPYGYTF.

V gene TRBV27 combines with J gene TRBJ1-3; D is unresolved. CDR1 is MNHEY, CDR2 SMNVEV, per germline (reference sequence). The CDR3 loop spans 13 amino acids. Deletions cut 2 bases from V and 3 bases from J, with 5 bases between. CDR3 sequence: CASSLGSGNTIYF. CDR3 in DNA: TGTGCCAGCAGTTTAGGCAGTGGAAACACCATATATTTT.

The genes are TRBV30 and TRBJ2-6; no reliable D call. This CDR3 is 15 amino acids long. Trimming left V 0 bases short and J 4 bases short, with 10 bases between. Germline CDR1 reads GTSNPN; CDR2 reads SVGIG (reference sequence). The CDR3 DNA is TGTGCCTGGAGTGTAGGTGCCGGGGGGGCCAACGTCCTGACTTTC. Amino acid sequence: CAWSVGAGGANVLTF.

The genes are TRBV2 and TRBJ1-2; D might be TRBD1 (5 bases). The CDR3 loop spans 15 amino acids. Trimming pared 7 bases from V and 4 bases from J, leaving 19 bases between. The germline gives CDR1 SNHLY, CDR2 FYNNEI. In nucleotides, the CDR3 is TGTGCCAGCAAGAGAAGCCCGGGACTTATCTATGGCTACACCTTC. It translates to CASKRSPGLIYGYTF.